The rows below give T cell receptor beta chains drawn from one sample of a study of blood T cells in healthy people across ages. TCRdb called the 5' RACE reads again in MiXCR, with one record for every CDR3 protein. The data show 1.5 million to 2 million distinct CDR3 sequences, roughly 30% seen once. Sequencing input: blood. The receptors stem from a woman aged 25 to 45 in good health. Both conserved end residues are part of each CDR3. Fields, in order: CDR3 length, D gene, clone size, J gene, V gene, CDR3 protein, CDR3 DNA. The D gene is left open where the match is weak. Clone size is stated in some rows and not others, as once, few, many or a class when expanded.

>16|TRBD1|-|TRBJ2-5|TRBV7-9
CASGDRDFGIFGEQYF
TGTGCCAGCGGGGACAGAGACTTCGGCATTTTTGGGGAGCAGTACTTC
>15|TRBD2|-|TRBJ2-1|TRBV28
CASSLRVAGWGEQFF
TGTGCCAGCAGTTTAAGGGTAGCGGGGTGGGGTGAGCAGTTCTTC
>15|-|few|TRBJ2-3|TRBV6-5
CASSRDLRSTDTQYF
TGTGCCAGCAGTCGGGACTTACGGAGCACAGATACGCAGTATTTT
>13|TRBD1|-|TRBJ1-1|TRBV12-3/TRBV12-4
CASSPQGATEAFF
TGTGCCAGCAGTCCCCAGGGGGCCACTGAAGCTTTCTTT
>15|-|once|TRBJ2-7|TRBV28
CASSHTRGIADEQYF
TGTGCCAGCAGTCACACAAGGGGGATCGCCGACGAGCAGTACTTC
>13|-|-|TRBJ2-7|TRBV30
CAWSVGEVYEQYF
TGTGCCTGGAGTGTGGGAGAGGTCTACGAGCAGTACTTC
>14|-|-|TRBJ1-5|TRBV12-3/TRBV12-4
CASSLTTANQPQHF
TGTGCCAGCAGTTTAACAACAGCTAATCAGCCCCAGCATTTT
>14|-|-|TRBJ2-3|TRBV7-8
CASSQQSRTDTQYF
TGTGCCAGCAGCCAACAGTCCCGCACAGATACGCAGTATTTT
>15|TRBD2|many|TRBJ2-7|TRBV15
CATSRDGGGVYEQYF
TGTGCCACCAGCAGAGATGGGGGGGGGGTCTACGAGCAGTACTTC
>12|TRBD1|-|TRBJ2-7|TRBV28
CASRDRINEQYF
TGTGCCAGCAGGGACAGGATAAACGAGCAGTACTTC
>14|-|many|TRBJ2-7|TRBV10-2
CASSESWTWDEQYF
TGCGCCAGCAGTGAGTCGTGGACCTGGGACGAGCAGTACTTC
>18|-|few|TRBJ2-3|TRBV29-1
CSVEEGPGHRTSTDTQYF
TGCAGCGTTGAGGAGGGACCGGGACACCGGACTAGCACAGATACGCAGTATTTT
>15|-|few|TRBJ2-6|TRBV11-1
CASRPGGPGANVLTF
TGTGCCAGCCGACCAGGGGGGCCCGGGGCCAACGTCCTGACTTTC
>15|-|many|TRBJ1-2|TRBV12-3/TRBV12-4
CASSPNGQITSGYTF
TGTGCCAGCAGTCCCAATGGACAGATTACTTCTGGCTACACCTTC
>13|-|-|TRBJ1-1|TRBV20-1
CSAFRLGNTEAFF
TGCAGTGCTTTTAGACTCGGGAACACTGAAGCTTTCTTT
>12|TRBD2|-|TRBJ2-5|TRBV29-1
CSVIAGVNEQYF
TGCAGCGTTATCGCGGGAGTCAATGAGCAGTACTTC
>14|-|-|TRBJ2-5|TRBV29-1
CSTRKRAHQETQYF
TGCAGCACTCGTAAAAGGGCCCACCAAGAGACCCAGTACTTC
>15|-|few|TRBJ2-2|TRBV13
CASSLGRLNTGELFF
TGTGCCAGCAGCTTAGGGCGTCTGAATACCGGGGAGCTGTTTTTT
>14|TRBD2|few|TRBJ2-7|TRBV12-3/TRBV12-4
CASSATSGRSEQYF
TGTGCCAGCAGTGCAACTAGCGGGAGAAGCGAGCAGTACTTC
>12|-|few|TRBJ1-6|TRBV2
CASRPTDSPLHF
TGTGCCAGCAGGCCTACCGATTCACCCCTCCACTTT
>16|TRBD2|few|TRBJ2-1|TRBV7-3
CASSLVLAGGHHEQFF
TGTGCCAGCAGCTTAGTACTAGCGGGGGGCCATCATGAGCAGTTCTTC
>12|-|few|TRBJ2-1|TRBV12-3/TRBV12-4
CASSKPYNEQFF
TGTGCCAGCAGTAAACCGTACAATGAGCAGTTCTTC
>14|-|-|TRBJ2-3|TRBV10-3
CAISDGVSTDTQYF
TGTGCCATCAGTGACGGGGTGAGCACAGATACGCAGTATTTT
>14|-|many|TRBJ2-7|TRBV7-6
CASSLSDSSYEQYF
TGTGCCAGCAGCTTATCCGATTCCTCCTACGAGCAGTACTTC